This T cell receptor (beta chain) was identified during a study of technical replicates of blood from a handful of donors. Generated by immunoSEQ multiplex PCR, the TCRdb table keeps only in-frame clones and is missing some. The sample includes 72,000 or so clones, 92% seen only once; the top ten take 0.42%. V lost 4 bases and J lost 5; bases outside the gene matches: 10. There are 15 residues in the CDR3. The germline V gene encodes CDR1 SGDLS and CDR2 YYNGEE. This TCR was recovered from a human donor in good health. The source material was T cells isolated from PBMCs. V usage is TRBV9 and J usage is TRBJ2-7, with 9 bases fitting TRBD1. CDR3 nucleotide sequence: TGTGCCAGCAGCTTGAAAGGGGGACAGGGAAACGAGCAGTACTTC. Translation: CASSLKGGQGNEQYF. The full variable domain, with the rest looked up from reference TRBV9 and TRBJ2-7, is DSGVTQTPKHLITATGQRVTLRCSPRSGDLSVYWYQQSLDQGLQFLIQYYNGEERAKGNILERFSAQQFPDLHSELNLSSLELGDSALYFCASSLKGGQGNEQYFGPGTRLTVT.